These 28 T cell receptor beta chains came from one sample sequenced in a study of OX40 agonist ivuxolimab in advanced cancers. Assay used: immunoSEQ multiplex PCR; TCRdb lists only in-frame clones, some missing. This sample carries 28,000 or so clones, 75% to 90% of them seen once, and the ten largest clones take 34%. Sample: CD4+ or CD8+ T cells sorted from blood, taken in a trial of the OX40 agonist ivuxolimab. The origin of the receptors is an adult with an advanced solid tumor such as melanoma, head and neck, liver or kidney cancer.

V and J are TRBV7-9 and TRBJ2-3; D uncertain. The CDR3 loop spans 11 amino acids. The V gene lost 4 bases and the J gene lost 6 bases, with 5 bases spanning the gap. Germline V gene sequence: CDR1 SEHNR, CDR2 FQNEAQ (reference sequence). CDR3 in amino acids: CASSWPDTQYF. CDR3 in DNA: TGTGCCAGCAGCTGGCCGGATACGCAGTATTTT. The full variable domain, rest sourced from reference TRBV7-9 and TRBJ2-3, is DTGVSQNPRHKITKRGQNVTFRCDPISEHNRLYWYRQTLGQGPEFLTYFQNEAQLEKSRLLSDRFSAERPKGSFSTLEIQRTEQGDSAMYLCASSWPDTQYFGPGTRLTVL.

This clone was recorded only once. The chain joins TRBV11-2 to TRBJ1-2; D call uncertain. Germline CDR1 reads SGHAT; CDR2 reads FQNNGV. The CDR3 is 14 residues long. V was cut by 5 bases and J by 8 bases, with 18 bases left in between. The CDR3 loop is CASSPQEGVLGYTF. In DNA form, the CDR3 reads TGTGCCAGCAGCCCGCAGGAGGGAGTCCTCGGCTACACCTTC.

The chain is built from TRBV4-3 and TRBJ1-2, with TRBD1 identical over 11 bases. The CDR3 contains 19 residues. V lost 3 bases, J lost 3 bases, and 15 bases stayed unmatched. CDR1 is LGHNA and CDR2 is YSLEER in the germline V gene. Written as DNA, the CDR3 is TGCGCCAGCAGCCAGGACCTAGGACAGGGGGCATTAGGGCACTATGGCTACACCTTC. Translating it yields CASSQDLGQGALGHYGYTF.

The rearrangement uses TRBV7-9 and TRBJ1-1; no clear D. Trimming removed 4 bases at V and 0 bases at J, with 6 bases between. This CDR3 has 13 residues. Germline V CDR1 and CDR2: SEHNR, FQNEAQ (reference sequence). The CDR3 DNA reads as TGTGCCAGCAGCTCACCAGTGAACACTGAAGCTTTCTTT. Protein product: CASSSPVNTEAFF.

This sequence joins TRBV19 and TRBJ2-5; maybe TRBD2 (5 bases). V shed 4 bases and J shed 2 bases, with 11 bases lying between them. The CDR3 totals 14 residues. Germline V gene lookup returns CDR1 LNHDA and CDR2 SQIVND (reference sequence). In DNA form, the CDR3 reads TGTGCCAGTAGTACCTTAGCGTGGCAAGAGACCCAGTACTTC. Translation: CASSTLAWQETQYF.

The count of this clone is one. The CDR3 sequence is CATSHRATDTQYF. CDR3 DNA sequence: TGTGCCACCTCTCACAGGGCCACAGATACGCAGTATTTT. This chain uses TRBV15 with TRBJ2-3, with a tentative D call TRBD1 (6 bases). The CDR3 is 13 amino acids. The germline V gene has CDR1 LNHNV and CDR2 YYDKDF (reference sequence). V lost 8 bases to trimming and J lost 2 bases, with 11 bases between them.

The rearrangement links TRBV30 to TRBJ1-4; TRBD1 matches at 11 bases. Germline lookup yields CDR1 GTSNPN and CDR2 SVGIG (reference sequence). The junction had 4 bases not matched to a gene; V was cut back by 0 bases and J by 7 bases. CDR3 size: 15 residues. CDR3 nucleotides: TGTGCCTGGAGTGTATTTGGACAGGGGGCTGAAAAACTGTTTTTT. It translates to CAWSVFGQGAEKLFF.

V usage is TRBV27 and J usage is TRBJ1-1; D is uncertain. Germline V gene data show CDR1 as MNHEY and CDR2 as SMNVEV (reference sequence). This CDR3 region has 15 residues. The V end lost 0 bases, the J end lost 0 bases, and 8 bases lay between the germline ends. CDR3 in amino acids: CASSLSGGLNTEAFF. For the CDR3, the DNA is TGTGCCAGCAGTTTATCCGGTGGCCTGAACACTGAAGCTTTCTTT.

This chain connects TRBV10-2 to TRBJ1-2; maybe TRBD1 (6 bases). Germline CDR1 and CDR2: WSHSY and SAAADI. Trimming took off 0 bases at V and 3 bases at J, with 14 bases between the two ends. This CDR3 contains 16 residues. The CDR3 is CASSESGAGRDYGYTF. In nucleotides, the CDR3 is TGCGCCAGCAGTGAGTCGGGGGCAGGTCGTGACTATGGCTACACCTTC.

This clone has just a few counts. The rearrangement links TRBV19 to TRBJ1-1; TRBD1 agrees at 9 bases. The germline CDR1 and CDR2 sequences are LNHDA and SQIVND (reference sequence). This CDR3 contains 15 residues. The junction had 14 bases not matched to a gene; V was cut back by 10 bases and J by 5 bases. The CDR3 sequence is CAIKPRTGTGTEAFF. The DNA of the CDR3 is TGTGCCATTAAGCCCAGGACAGGGACAGGGACTGAAGCTTTCTTT.

This chain uses TRBV6-1 with TRBJ2-5; 13 positions match TRBD2. Germline assignment: CDR1 MNHNS and CDR2 SASEGT. V gave up 5 bases and J gave up 2 bases; unmatched junction bases: 2. This CDR3 has 15 residues. CDR3 nucleotides: TGTGCCAGCAGTAAGGGACTAGCGGGGCAAGAGACCCAGTACTTC. Protein sequence: CASSKGLAGQETQYF.

The rearrangement joins TRBV2 to TRBJ2-3; 7 bases align to TRBD1. The CDR3 runs to 15 residues. Germline CDR1 reads SNHLY; CDR2 reads FYNNEI. V trimming: 4 bases; J trimming: 4 bases; junction bases outside the gene matches: 8. CDR3 sequence: CASSGVGQRSDTQYF. Here the CDR3 DNA reads TGTGCCAGCAGTGGAGTGGGACAGCGCTCAGATACGCAGTATTTT.

In this sample, this clone turned up a few times. The rearrangement links TRBV4-3 to TRBJ2-3; 9 bases are shared with TRBD2. V was clipped by 5 bases and J by 0 bases; unmatched bases: 3. The CDR3 is made up of 15 amino acids. The germline gives CDR1 LGHNA, CDR2 YSLEER. CDR3 DNA: TGCGCCAGCAGCTCCGGGACTAGCAGCACAGATACGCAGTATTTT. Translation: CASSSGTSSTDTQYF.

The V call is TRBV27, the J call TRBJ1-5, with 7 positions matching TRBD1. Per germline, CDR1 MNHEY and CDR2 SMNVEV (reference sequence). The CDR3 is 17 amino acids. V dropped 5 bases and J dropped 4; count of bases not matched to a gene: 14. CDR3 amino acids: CASSPGTAISGNQPQHF. CDR3 in DNA: TGTGCCAGCAGTCCCGGGACAGCCATTAGCGGGAATCAGCCCCAGCATTTT.

The chain has TRBV6-1 and TRBJ2-7; D tentatively reads TRBD1 or TRBD2 (5 bases each). With 4 bases removed from V and 3 bases from J, the gap between germline ends came to 16 bases. This CDR3 comprises 15 residues. Germline loops: CDR1 MNHNS, CDR2 SASEGT. The CDR3 loop is CASSVAGTLNYEQYF. DNA of the CDR3: TGTGCCAGCAGTGTCGCCGGGACGCTGAACTACGAGCAGTACTTC.

The chain combines TRBV14 with TRBJ2-2, with 9 bases aligning to TRBD1. Germline V gives CDR1 SGHDN, CDR2 FVKESK. The CDR3 contains 15 residues. V was pared by 5 bases and J by 5 bases, with 6 bases of the junction left unmatched. Here the CDR3 reads CASSADRGNTGELFF. The DNA of the CDR3 is TGTGCCAGCAGCGCGGACAGGGGAAATACCGGGGAGCTGTTTTTT. Full variable domain (remainder filled in from reference TRBV14 and TRBJ2-2): EAGVTQFPSHSVIEKGQTVTLRCDPISGHDNLYWYRRVMGKEIKFLLHFVKESKQDESGMPNNRFLAERTGGTYSTLKVQPAELEDSGVYFCASSADRGNTGELFFGEGSRLTVL.

The chain combines TRBV7-6 with TRBJ2-1; possibly TRBD1 or TRBD2 for D (6 bases each). The ends were cut back, 5 bases at V and 1 base at J, with 15 bases in the middle. This CDR3 region has 16 residues. From germline, CDR1 is SGHVS and CDR2 FNYEAQ. In DNA, the CDR3 is TGTGCCAGCAGCACAGTTAAGGGGGGTTCCTACAATGAGCAGTTCTTC. It codes for CASSTVKGGSYNEQFF. Combining the CDR3 with reference TRBV7-6 and TRBJ2-1 gives the whole variable domain GAGVSQSPRYKVTKRGQDVALRCDPISGHVSLYWYRQALGQGPEFLTYFNYEAQQDKSGLPNDRFSAERPEGSISTLTIQRTEQRDSAMYRCASSTVKGGSYNEQFFGPGTRLTVL.

This chain connects TRBV7-9 to TRBJ2-7; perhaps TRBD1 as D (5 bases). The CDR3 length is 11 residues. V was shortened by 8 bases and J by 2 bases, with 7 bases between the two germline ends. From germline, CDR1 is SEHNR and CDR2 FQNEAQ (reference sequence). CDR3 in DNA: TGTGCCAGCCTAGGGGCCTACGAGCAGTACTTC. Translated, it gives CASLGAYEQYF.

The chain combines TRBV2 with TRBJ2-7, with unresolved D. CDR1 and CDR2 (germline): SNHLY, FYNNEI. The CDR3 runs 14 residues. Trimming removed 3 bases from V and 4 bases from J, with 13 bases in between. The CDR3: CASSERQSHYEQYF. DNA of the CDR3: TGTGCCAGCAGTGAGCGGCAGAGCCATTACGAGCAGTACTTC.

The rearrangement links TRBV5-6 to TRBJ2-1; 11 bases align to TRBD2. The CDR3 has 15 amino acids. V lost 6 bases and J lost 9; bases outside the gene matches: 11. Germline V lookup: CDR1 SGHDT, CDR2 YYEEEE. As DNA, the CDR3 is TGTGCCAGCACACCGTTACTAGCGGGGGCGGCTGAGCAGTTCTTC. Translated, it gives CASTPLLAGAAEQFF.

CDR3 region: CASSSGTSGYYNEQFF. The CDR3 nucleotides read TGTGCCAGCAGTTCCGGGACTAGCGGGTATTACAATGAGCAGTTCTTC. The chain links TRBV2 to TRBJ2-1; TRBD2 agrees at 12 bases. The V gene end was trimmed by 5 bases and the J gene end by 4 bases; junction bases not matched to a gene: 6. The CDR3 runs 16 residues. Germline V gene sequence: CDR1 SNHLY, CDR2 FYNNEI.

The chain has TRBV29-1 and TRBJ2-3; 8 nucleotides align to TRBD1. CDR3 length: 15 amino acids. CDR1 is SQVTM, CDR2 ANQGSEA, per germline. V shed 2 bases and J 5 bases; nucleotides not matched to a gene: 9. The CDR3 here is CSVEKGDRYQDTQYF. The CDR3 region has the DNA TGCAGCGTTGAAAAAGGGGACAGGTACCAAGATACGCAGTATTTT.

The chain recombines TRBV19 with TRBJ2-1, with 9 nucleotides matching TRBD2. Per the germline V gene, CDR1 is LNHDA and CDR2 is SQIVND (reference sequence). The V and J ends lost 10 bases and 1 base, in that order; junction bases with no gene match: 5. The CDR3 extends over 14 amino acids. The CDR3 DNA is TGTGCCACCTCGAGCGGGAGGTCCTACAATGAGCAGTTCTTC. Encoded protein: CATSSGRSYNEQFF.

The rearrangement uses TRBV7-9 and TRBJ2-3; D is perhaps TRBD2 (5 bases). The CDR3 runs to 12 residues. Between the trimmed V and J ends, which lost 5 bases and 6 bases, there was a span of 9 bases. Germline CDR1 reads SEHNR; CDR2 reads FQNEAQ (reference sequence). The CDR3 DNA reads as TGTGCCAGCAGCCCACCGGGGGATACGCAGTATTTT. It translates to CASSPPGDTQYF.

This chain connects TRBV19 to TRBJ1-4; D gene uncertain. The CDR3 runs to 12 residues. Germline V gene lookup returns CDR1 LNHDA and CDR2 SQIVND (reference sequence). Trimming stripped 4 bases from V and 3 bases from J, with 3 bases between. As DNA, the CDR3 is TGTGCCAGTAGTAGGGCTAATGAAAAACTGTTTTTT. Its translation: CASSRANEKLFF.

The count of this clone is one. V gene TRBV7-9 combines with J gene TRBJ1-3; 7 positions agree with TRBD1. The CDR3 covers 17 residues. The trim removed 5 bases at V and 1 base at J, leaving 11 bases unmatched. CDR1 SEHNR and CDR2 FQNEAQ come from the germline V gene (reference sequence). The DNA of the CDR3 is TGTGCCAGCAGCGGTCGACAGGGCTACGTTTCTGGAAACACCATATATTTT. It is translated as CASSGRQGYVSGNTIYF.

V is TRBV5-1 and J is TRBJ2-1, with 8 bases fitting TRBD2. This CDR3 is 16 amino acids long. Germline V gives CDR1 SGHRS, CDR2 YFSETQ. J was trimmed by 2 bases and V by 0 bases; bases with no gene match: 4. CDR3 DNA sequence: TGCGCCAGCAGCTTGGGACTAGCGCCCGCCTACAATGAGCAGTTCTTC. It is translated as CASSLGLAPAYNEQFF. The full variable domain, rest sourced from reference TRBV5-1 and TRBJ2-1, is KAGVTQTPRYLIKTRGQQVTLSCSPISGHRSVSWYQQTPGQGLQFLFEYFSETQRNKGNFPGRFSGRQFSNSRSEMNVSTLELGDSALYLCASSLGLAPAYNEQFFGPGTRLTVL.

The chain links TRBV15 to TRBJ2-1; D perhaps matches TRBD1 (6 bases). V gave up 0 bases and J gave up 2 bases, with 8 bases separating them. CDR1 is LNHNV and CDR2 is YYDKDF in the germline V gene (reference sequence). The CDR3 sequence is 15 residues long. The CDR3: CATSRETGTYNEQFF. The CDR3 nucleotides read TGTGCCACCAGCAGAGAGACAGGTACCTACAATGAGCAGTTCTTC.